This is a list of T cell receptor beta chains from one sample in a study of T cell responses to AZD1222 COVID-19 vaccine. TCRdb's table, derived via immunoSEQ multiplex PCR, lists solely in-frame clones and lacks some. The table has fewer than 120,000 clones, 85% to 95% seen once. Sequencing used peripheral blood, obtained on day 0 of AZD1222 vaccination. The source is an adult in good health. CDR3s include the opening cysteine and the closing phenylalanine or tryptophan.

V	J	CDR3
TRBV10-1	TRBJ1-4	CASSASGTANEKLFF
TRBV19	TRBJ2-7	CATTAGQGVYEQYF
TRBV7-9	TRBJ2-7	CASSLSGYQQYF
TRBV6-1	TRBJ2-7	CASSEKVLYEQYF
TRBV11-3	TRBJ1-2	CASSLWGSDGYTF
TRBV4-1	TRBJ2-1	CASSPVVLTLSSRNEQFF
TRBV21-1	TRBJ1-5	CASSRVGGFRVLGRQPQHF
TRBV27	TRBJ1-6	CASSRTITGGAPPLHF
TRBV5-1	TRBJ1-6	CASSYAQGPNSPLHF
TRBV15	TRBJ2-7	CATSREYYEQYF
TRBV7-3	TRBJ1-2	CASSSGQGLGYTF
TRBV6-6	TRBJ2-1	CASSQANEQFF
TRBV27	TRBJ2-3	CASSFVRGRSTDTQYF
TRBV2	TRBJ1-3	CASSEAQPPATIYF
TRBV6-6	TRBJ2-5	CASSHTGGGETQYF
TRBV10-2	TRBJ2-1	CASARDNEQFF
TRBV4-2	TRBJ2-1	CASSQKTSGADNEQFF
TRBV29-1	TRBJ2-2	CSVDSSARGYTGELFF
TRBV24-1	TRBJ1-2	CATSESPGRINYGYTF
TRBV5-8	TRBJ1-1	CASSLKERNTEAFF
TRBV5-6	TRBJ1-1	CASSLVPLRQMNTEAFF
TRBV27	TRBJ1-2	CASSTGTGGGYTF
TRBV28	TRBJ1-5	CASSPDRGWQPQHF
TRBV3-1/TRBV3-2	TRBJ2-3	CASSPTGGGTDTQYF
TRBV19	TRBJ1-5	CASSIIITANQPQHF
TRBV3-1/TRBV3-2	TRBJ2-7	CASSKGGGEQYF
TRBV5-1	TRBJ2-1	CASSSGDSGNEQFF
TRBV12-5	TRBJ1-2	CASGLEVNYGYTF
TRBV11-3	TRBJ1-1	CASSLVPGFNTEAFF
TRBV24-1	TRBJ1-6	CATSEGGTANSPLHF
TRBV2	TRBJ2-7	CASRSLSGGIIDEQYF
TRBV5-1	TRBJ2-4	CASRRDLAKNIQYF
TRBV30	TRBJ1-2	CAWSQGSGWGYTF
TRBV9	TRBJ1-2	CASSVKGGKYGYTF
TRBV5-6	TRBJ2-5	CASSLVGNPFEPQYF
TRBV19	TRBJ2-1	CASSTTSGGIYSYNEQFF
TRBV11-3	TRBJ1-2	CASSFGTHRYGYTF
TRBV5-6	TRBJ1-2	CASIEDTGQTYGYTF
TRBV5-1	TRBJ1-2	CASSLGVSGIGASNYGYTF
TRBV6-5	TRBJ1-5	CASSYSAGYGNQPQHF
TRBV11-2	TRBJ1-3	CASSRSIPGSSGNTIYF
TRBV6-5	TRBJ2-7	CASSLQSSYEQYF
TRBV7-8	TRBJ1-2	CASSFDRDSGYTF